This T cell receptor (beta chain) stems from a study of CXCR3-negative and CXCR3-positive naive CD8 T cells. The CDR3 is 16 amino acids. The V gene's germline CDR1 is DFQATT and CDR2 SNEGSKA (reference sequence). UMI-tagged TRB cDNA libraries were built via 5' RACE. Reanalyzing the 5' RACE reads, TCRdb keeps one entry per CDR3 protein, without DNA. The sample data list 45,000 or so distinct CDR3 sequences. Approximately 300,000 cells per CD8+ T cell subset were flow-sorted in triplicate. The sample consisted of memory CD8+ T cells from blood. The J gene is TRBJ1-2, the V gene TRBV20-1; the TCRdb D gene call, TRBD1, has no DNA to confirm it. This TCR was sampled from a human donor in good health. Some clones in this sample may be carry-over from other donors' samples. The CDR3: CSARGEGGGFNYGYTF.